The clone carrying this T cell receptor beta chain was detected a few times. The data derive from a study of cytomegalovirus exposure and HLA in healthy donors. Germline V CDR1 and CDR2: SEHNR, FQNEAQ (reference sequence). The CDR3 consists of 14 residues. In the PCR, 60 Vbeta and 13 Jbeta primers were used. Assay: immunoSEQ multiplex PCR; the TCRdb copy retains only in-frame clones and omits some. The table includes under 200,000 clones, roughly 70% detected once. Material for sequencing was PBMCs. This receptor was obtained from a woman in her twenties or thirties in good health and CMV-seronegative. This sequence joins TRBV7-9 and TRBJ2-5, with a possible D match to TRBD1 (6 bases). The tail of the sequence fits TRBJ2-7 better, so the J call may be wrong. CDR3 nucleotide sequence: TGTGCCAGCAGCCCCCGTCAGGGGTCCTACGAGCAGTACTTC. Protein: CASSPRQGSYEQYF.